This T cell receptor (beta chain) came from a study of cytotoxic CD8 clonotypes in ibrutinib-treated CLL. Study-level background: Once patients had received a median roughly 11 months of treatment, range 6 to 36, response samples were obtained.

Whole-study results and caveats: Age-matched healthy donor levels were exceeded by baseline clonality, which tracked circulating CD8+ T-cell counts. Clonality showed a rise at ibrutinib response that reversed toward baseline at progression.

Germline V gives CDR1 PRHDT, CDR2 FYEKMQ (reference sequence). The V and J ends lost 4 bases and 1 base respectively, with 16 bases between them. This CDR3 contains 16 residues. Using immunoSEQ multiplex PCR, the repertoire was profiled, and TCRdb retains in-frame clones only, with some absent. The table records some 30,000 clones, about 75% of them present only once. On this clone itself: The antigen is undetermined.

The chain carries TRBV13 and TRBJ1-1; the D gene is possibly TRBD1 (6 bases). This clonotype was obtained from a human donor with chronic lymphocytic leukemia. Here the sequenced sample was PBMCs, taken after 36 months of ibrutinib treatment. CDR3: CASSSTLGQKNTEAFF. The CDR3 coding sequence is TGTGCCAGCAGCTCAACCCTCGGACAGAAGAACACTGAAGCTTTCTTT. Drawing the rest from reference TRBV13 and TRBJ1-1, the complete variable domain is AAGVIQSPRHLIKEKRETATLKCYPIPRHDTVYWYQQGPGQDPQFLISFYEKMQSDKGSIPDRFSAQQFSDYHSELNMSSLELGDSALYFCASSSTLGQKNTEAFFGQGTRLTVV.